This T cell receptor beta chain emerged from a study of graft-versus-host responses after intestinal transplantation. Study as a whole: In this cohort, recipients had multivisceral, liver-intestinal, or isolated intestinal transplants. Recipients across the board were started on anti-thymocyte globulin induction, then kept on tacrolimus and steroids for around three years.

TCRdb's copy holds only in-frame clones and misses some; the assay was immunoSEQ multiplex PCR. The sample yields about 130,000 clones, approximately 92% seen once. Findings and limits, study-wide: Detected in recipient marrow were GvH clones, some of which were first observed in ileum or blood. Graft-donor T cell macrochimerism coincided with high graft-versus-host to host-versus-graft clonal ratios in allografts.

On this clone itself: Its antigen is unidentified.

CDR1 and CDR2 (germline): LNHDA, SQIVND (reference sequence). Trimming took 7 bases from V and 2 from J, leaving 11 bases between them. The CDR3 sequence is 14 residues long. Sequenced material: unstimulated CD4+ T cells sorted from spleen or lymph node cells, taken before intestinal transplant. This clonotype was obtained from a human donor who received an intestinal transplant. This sequence joins TRBV19 and TRBJ1-4; maybe TRBD1 (6 bases). CDR3 in amino acids: CASTLGQTNEKLFF. CDR3 coding DNA: TGTGCCAGTACCCTCGGACAGACTAATGAAAAACTGTTTTTT.